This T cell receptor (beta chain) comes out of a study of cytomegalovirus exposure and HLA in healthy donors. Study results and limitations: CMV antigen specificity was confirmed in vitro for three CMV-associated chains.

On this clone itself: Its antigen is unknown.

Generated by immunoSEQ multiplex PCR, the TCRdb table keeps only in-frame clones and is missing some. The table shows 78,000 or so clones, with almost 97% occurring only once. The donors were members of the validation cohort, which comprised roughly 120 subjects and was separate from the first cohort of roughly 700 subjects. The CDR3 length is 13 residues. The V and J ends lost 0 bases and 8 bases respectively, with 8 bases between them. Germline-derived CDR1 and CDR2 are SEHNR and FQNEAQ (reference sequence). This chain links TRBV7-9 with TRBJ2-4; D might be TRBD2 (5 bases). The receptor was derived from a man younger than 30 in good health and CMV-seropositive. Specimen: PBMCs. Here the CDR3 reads CASSLAQRDIQYF. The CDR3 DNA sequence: TGTGCCAGCAGCTTAGCTCAGAGGGACATTCAGTACTTC.